Sequencing of this TCR beta chain was carried out in a study of blood T cell repertoires in COVID-19 (dated by TCRdb to about 2020). As for the study more broadly: Samples from collaborators originated in the United States, Italy and Spain and spanned both the acute and convalescent phases of COVID-19. The material from the prospective study consisted of cDNA or gDNA derived from T cells, B-cell-depleted T cells, or PBMCs. Where HLA class I and class II types were available, the types were taken from metadata supplied by the sample provider, not from assay-based typing. Nearly every sample came with metadata listing a de-identified subject ID, COVID-19 status, age in years and sex. The repertoires were released in a freely available public database intended as a resource for research on the immune response to SARS-CoV-2. Deeply sampled blood TCRbeta repertoires from subjects exposed to, actively infected with, or recovered from COVID-19 were included in the dataset. Samples were obtained from the ongoing ImmuneRACE study (first 160 participants) and from 1,254 subjects provided by 6 global collaborators.

V and J lose 0 bases and 4 bases, and a span of 13 bases separates them. Via the germline V gene (reference sequence), CDR1 is LNHNV and CDR2 YYDKDF. CDR3 length: 17 amino acids, cysteine to phenylalanine. Only CDR3 DNA remains: 51 bases, in frame from the first base. Turning to this clone: Its antigen target is currently unknown. Per-nucleotide qualities are absent, and no much larger clonotype sits a single base away.

One collaborating source in Seattle enrolled patients during active infection and followed them longitudinally through the course of disease. The collaborating institutions used their own protocols to collect whole blood in K2EDTA tubes. For TCRbeta analysis, collaborators shipped samples as frozen whole blood, isolated PBMCs, or DNA extracted from either of those sample types. TCRbeta CDR3 regions were amplified from genomic DNA by means of the immunoSEQ Assay, a bias-controlled multiplex PCR. The authors' analysis ran thus. Within the assay, amplification of reference gene primers was used to estimate how many nucleated cells each sample contained. To quantify the absolute abundance of each unique TCRbeta CDR3 rearrangement, sequence reads were collapsed and filtered. For each sample, productive Simpson clonality was calculated by taking the square root of Simpson's diversity index across productive rearrangements. TCRdb limited this immuneACCESS table to in-frame rearrangements with V and J called. A share of clones is missing; checked studies link under half to unresolved V genes, and the rest is unexplained. The D gene and trimming were derived from the DNA, and the V and J assignments and clone size from that table. For this sample the table gives 350,000 or so clones, of which more than 75% were detected only once. Together, the top ten hold about 10% of the sample.

Summary of the overall study and its limitations: The amount of clinical and demographic metadata varied by source and participant and was provided uncurated.

The chain was built from TRBV15 and TRBJ2-6, with the D segment identity uncertain. The specimen sequenced was peripheral blood. The source of this sequence is a woman in her twenties or thirties with COVID-19, enrolled during active disease. CDR3 loop: CATSRDTRRTGANVLTF. The bases are TGTGCCACCAGCAGAGATACTCGAAGAACCGGGGCCAACGTCCTGACTTTC.